This T cell receptor (beta chain) stems from a study of T cell clonotyping in hematopoietic cell transplantation. General study findings and limits: Higher Inverse Simpson Index values in graft donor and pretransplant recipient predicted broader posttransplant TCR diversity.

Regarding this clone: Its specificity is not known.

Repertoires were generated with immunoSEQ multiplex PCR, while TCRdb's copy carries only in-frame clones and drops some. The sample records about 76,000 clones, 95% to 97% being singletons. Time point specified: recipient sample about 28 days before transplant, after cytoreduction. Blood collection times were about day -28 and days 30, 100, 180 posttransplant. The clonotype comes from a woman between 45 and 65 years old with acute myeloid leukemia. Some clones in this sample may be carry-over from other donors' samples. Specimen: peripheral blood mononuclear cells, collected before stem cell transplant.

Here the CDR3 reads CASSVRRTGELFF. The CDR3 region has the DNA TGTGCCAGCAGCGTTCGCCGGACCGGGGAGCTGTTTTTT. The gene calls are TRBV9 and TRBJ2-2; D remains unclear. Trimming removed 2 bases at V and 5 bases at J, with 7 bases between. There are 13 residues in the CDR3. Germline-derived CDR1 and CDR2 are SGDLS and YYNGEE.